The 18 T cell receptor beta chains in this list originate from one sample, sequenced in a study of T cells in Graves' hyperthyroidism and ophthalmopathy. Researchers amplified the TCR beta CDR3 regions from RNA transcripts. Using the HTBI primer set, a first-round RT-PCR was run on the TCR CDR3. TCRdb itself ran the multiplex PCR reads through MiXCR, one entry per CDR3 protein. The sample shows roughly 360,000 distinct CDR3 sequences, around an eighth of them seen only once. Sequenced input: blood. These receptors were obtained from a man aged 25 to 45 with Graves' hyperthyroidism that later progressed to Graves' ophthalmopathy.

To note about this clonotype: A much larger clone lies a single base off, so this may be a read error. The gene calls are TRBV11-1 and TRBJ2-7; no clear D gene. Germline CDR1 is SGHAT and CDR2 is FQDESV (reference sequence). The CDR3 runs to 12 residues. The CDR3 DNA reads as TGTGCCAGCGGCTTAGAAGATTACGAGCAGTACTTC. The encoded protein is CASGLEDYEQYF.

A note on this clonotype: Lacking the conserved final phenylalanine or tryptophan, this CDR3 likely reflects a read error. This sequence joins TRBV30 and TRBJ2-2; 13 bases fit TRBD2. The CDR3 spans 15 residues. In germline, CDR1 is GTSNPN, CDR2 SVGIG (reference sequence). V was pared by 4 bases and J by 6 bases, with 5 bases of the junction left unmatched. Here the CDR3 reads CAWTRGLAGSGELFL. The CDR3 nucleotides are TGTGCCTGGACTAGGGGACTAGCGGGGTCCGGGGAGCTGTTTCTT.

This clonotype was counted at least ten times. The CDR3: CASSFSGGAGELFF. The CDR3, as DNA: TGTGCCAGCAGTTTCAGTGGGGGAGCGGGGGAGCTGTTTTTT. The chain employs TRBV28 and TRBJ2-2; D could derive from TRBD1 or TRBD2 (5 bases each). Germline CDR1 is MDHEN and CDR2 is SYDVKM. This CDR3 comprises 14 residues. Trimming removed 3 bases at V and 8 bases at J, with 13 bases between.

This clonotype showed up many times. J is TRBJ1-2 and V is TRBV12-3 or TRBV12-4; the D gene is possibly TRBD1 (6 bases). This CDR3 comprises 14 residues. V lost 1 base and J 3 bases, leaving 9 bases between the germline ends. The DNA of the CDR3 is TGTGCCAGCAGTTTAGAACAGGGATACTATGGCTACACCTTC. Residues: CASSLEQGYYGYTF.

The genes are TRBV20-1 and TRBJ2-1, with D possibly matching TRBD2 (7 bases). This CDR3 is built from 13 residues. Germline-derived CDR1 and CDR2 are DFQATT and SNEGSKA (reference sequence). The CDR3 spells CIGGWGGRDEQFF. The CDR3 DNA sequence: TGCATCGGAGGATGGGGGGGCAGGGATGAGCAGTTCTTC.

This clonotype was seen a few times. The CDR3 bases are TGTGCCACCAGTAAGACGGGTAGCAATCAGCCCCAGCATTTT. Protein product: CATSKTGSNQPQHF. The chain uses TRBV24-1 and TRBJ1-5, with D unclear. The germline V gene encodes CDR1 KGHDR and CDR2 SFDVKD. CDR3 length equals 14 residues. Trimming took 6 bases from V and 0 from J, leaving 8 bases between them.

Comment on this clonotype: This may come from a read error, since a much larger clone is one base off. This chain connects TRBV10-3 to TRBJ1-6; a weak D match, TRBD1 (5 bases). From germline, CDR1 is ENHRY and CDR2 SYGVKD. V was shortened by 4 bases and J by 7 bases, with 14 bases between the two germline ends. The CDR3 consists of 15 residues. As DNA, the CDR3 is TGTGCCATCAGTGGCACGGGACTCAGGAATTCACCCCTCCACTTT. This encodes CAISGTGLRNSPLHF.

This clonotype was found a few times. V gene TRBV10-3 combines with J gene TRBJ2-3; D not certain. V was clipped by 2 bases and J by 2 bases, with 8 bases between them. CDR1 and CDR2 from the germline V gene are ENHRY and SYGVKD. The CDR3 has 14 residues. CDR3 protein: CAISEPGSTDTQYF. DNA for the CDR3: TGTGCCATCAGTGAGCCCGGCTCCACAGATACGCAGTATTTT.

In its sample, this clonotype was seen a few times. The V call is TRBV11-3, the J call TRBJ2-6; D is tentatively TRBD1 or TRBD2 (5 bases each). Trimming took 5 bases from V and 0 from J, leaving 17 bases between them. The germline V gene encodes CDR1 SGHNT and CDR2 YENEEA. The CDR3 has 18 amino acids. CDR3 region: CASSNPGRQISGANVLTF. CDR3 in DNA: TGTGCCAGCAGCAATCCGGGACGTCAAATCTCTGGGGCCAACGTCCTGACTTTC.

This clonotype was counted only a few times. The chain has TRBV6-2 or TRBV6-3 and TRBJ2-2; D possibly uses TRBD1 or TRBD2 (6 bases each). Germline CDR1 MNHEY, CDR2 SVGEGT. There are 16 residues in the CDR3. Trimming cost V 2 bases and J 6 bases, with 16 bases left between them. The CDR3 here is CASSYVGGRRAGELFF. The CDR3 DNA is TGTGCCAGCAGTTACGTGGGGGGCCGACGGGCCGGGGAGCTGTTTTTT.

This clonotype showed up many times. CDR3 DNA sequence: TGTGCCAGCAGCTCGGACTTTTCGGGCACAGATACGCAGTATTTT. Translating gives CASSSDFSGTDTQYF. V gene TRBV7-2 combines with J gene TRBJ2-3; a possible D gene is TRBD2 (5 bases). Trimming left V 4 bases short and J 1 base short, with 12 bases between. The CDR3 contains 15 residues. The germline CDR1 and CDR2 sequences are SGHTA and FQGNSA. Using reference TRBV7-2 and TRBJ2-3 for the parts outside the CDR3, the full variable domain is GAGVSQSPSNKVTEKGKDVELRCDPISGHTALYWYRQSLGQGLEFLIYFQGNSAPDKSGLPSDRFSAERTGGSVSTLTIQRTQQEDSAVYLCASSSDFSGTDTQYFGPGTRLTVL.

Note on this clonotype: A read error may explain this, as a much larger clone is one base away. V and J are TRBV5-5 and TRBJ2-2, with D possibly TRBD2 on 7 matching bases. The germline CDR1 and CDR2 sequences are SGHKS and YYEKEE (reference sequence). This CDR3 contains 15 residues. The CDR3 nucleotides are TGTGCCAGCGGCTTTATGGCGGGGGCCACGAGGGAGCTGTTTTTT. This encodes CASGFMAGATRELFF.

The rearrangement links TRBV4-1 to TRBJ1-4; D call uncertain. Between the trimmed V and J ends, which lost 0 bases and 9 bases, there was a span of 23 bases. The CDR3 length is 18 residues. Germline V CDR1 and CDR2: MGHRA, YSYEKL. The CDR3 nucleotides are TGCGCCAGCAGCCAAGAACGAGGCAGCTACTCAACTCGTAAAAAACTGTTTTTT. Protein product: CASSQERGSYSTRKKLFF.

There are a few counts of this clonotype. This chain connects TRBV6-5 to TRBJ2-7; the D gene is possibly TRBD1 (5 bases). Deletions cut 2 bases from V and 6 bases from J, with 8 bases between. This CDR3 region has 12 residues. Germline V gives CDR1 MNHEY, CDR2 SVGAGI. CDR3 bases: TGTGCCAGCAGTTACAAAGGGGTCGAGCAGTACTTC. It translates to CASSYKGVEQYF.

As regards this clonotype: Being one base from a much bigger clone, this may be a read error. The chain uses TRBV11-2 and TRBJ2-3; 7 nucleotides line up with TRBD1. The CDR3 sequence is 14 residues long. The V gene's germline CDR1 is SGHAT and CDR2 FQNNGV. DNA for the CDR3: TGTGCCAGCAACGACTACAGGGGCACAGGTACGCAGTATTTT. Protein product: CASNDYRGTGTQYF.

This clonotype was counted at least ten times. The germline gene is not matched at one end of the junction; a read error may be the cause. This chain links TRBV11-2 with TRBJ1-1, with D perhaps TRBD1 (6 bases). The CDR3 loop spans 13 amino acids. CDR1 is SGHAT and CDR2 is FQNNGV in the germline V gene. CDR3 in DNA: TGTGCCAGCACCTTAGGGGGAGGCCCTGAAGCTTTCTTT. Translating gives CASTLGGGPEAFF.

This clonotype was detected many times. This sequence joins TRBV28 and TRBJ2-1; 7 bases map to TRBD2. The V gene end was trimmed by 8 bases and the J gene end by 0 bases; junction bases not matched to a gene: 1. The germline CDR1 and CDR2 sequences are MDHEN and SYDVKM. CDR3 length equals 13 residues. This CDR3 reads CASGTTSYNEQFF. The DNA for the CDR3 is TGTGCCAGCGGGACTACCTCCTACAATGAGCAGTTCTTC.

This clonotype appeared many times. The chain combines TRBV11-3 with TRBJ1-2; TRBD1 agrees at 10 bases. The ends lost 2 bases at V and 7 bases at J; junction bases unmatched: 7. The germline V gene has CDR1 SGHNT and CDR2 YENEEA. This CDR3 has 15 residues. The CDR3 sequence: CASSLSDRGFSGYTF. CDR3 in DNA: TGTGCCAGCAGCTTATCGGACAGGGGGTTTTCTGGCTACACCTTC.